The 21 T cell receptor beta chains given below trace back to one sample, sequenced in a study of cytomegalovirus exposure and HLA in healthy donors. PCR used 60 Vbeta primers and 13 Jbeta primers. Sequenced by immunoSEQ multiplex PCR; TCRdb stores in-frame clones only, minus some. The data hold 75,000 to 95,000 clones, with approximately 63% observed a single time. The sequenced sample consisted of PBMCs. The receptors stem from a young woman in good health and CMV-seronegative.

This clone was seen a handful of times. The V gene is TRBV5-4, the J gene TRBJ2-1; D might be TRBD2 (6 bases). CDR1 and CDR2 (germline): SGHNT, YYREEE (reference sequence). The CDR3 runs 17 residues. The V and J ends lost 0 bases and 0 bases respectively, with 13 bases between them. CDR3 loop: CASSLEPSVSSYNEQFF. In nucleotides, the CDR3 is TGTGCCAGCAGCTTGGAACCTAGCGTCAGCTCCTACAATGAGCAGTTCTTC.

V usage is TRBV29-1 and J usage is TRBJ2-7; D possibly corresponds to TRBD1 (5 bases). Trimming stripped 1 base from V and 2 bases from J, with 9 bases between. The CDR3 length is 13 residues. Germline loops: CDR1 SQVTM, CDR2 ANQGSEA. CDR3 nucleotides: TGCAGCGTTGAAGGGTTAGGGGCCTACGAGCAGTACTTC. It translates to CSVEGLGAYEQYF.

This clone is medium-sized. The chain couples TRBV5-4 to TRBJ1-1; D not certain. The CDR3 loop spans 14 amino acids. Germline CDR1 SGHNT, CDR2 YYREEE (reference sequence). The V gene lost 0 bases and the J gene lost 3 bases, with 9 bases spanning the gap. The CDR3 nucleotides read TGTGCCAGCAGCTTGGAGCCCCAGGACACTGAAGCTTTCTTT. It is translated as CASSLEPQDTEAFF.

The chain joins TRBV21-1 to TRBJ1-2; TRBD1 reflects the table's D call only, with no check against the DNA. TRBV21-1 is described as a pseudogene. The CDR3 spans 17 residues. Here the CDR3 DNA reads TGTGCCAGCAGCAAGGACGGGACAGGTACCCTTCAATATGGCTACACCTTC. Amino acid sequence: CASSKDGTGTLQYGYTF.

The rearrangement joins TRBV30 to TRBJ2-2; D is possibly TRBD2 (6 bases). V was pared by 3 bases and J by 7 bases, with 12 bases between. This CDR3 comprises 13 residues. Germline loops: CDR1 GTSNPN, CDR2 SVGIG (reference sequence). For the CDR3, the DNA is TGTGCCTGGAGATATAGCGGAAGCGGGGAGCTGTTTTTT. This translates into CAWRYSGSGELFF.

The chain uses TRBV7-9 and TRBJ1-5, with no clear D. Germline V gene lookup returns CDR1 SEHNR and CDR2 FQNEAQ (reference sequence). Trimming stripped 1 base from V and 8 bases from J, with 6 bases between. This CDR3 spans 12 amino acids. CDR3 sequence: CASSLGEEPQHF. The CDR3 DNA is TGTGCCAGCAGCTTAGGGGAGGAGCCCCAGCATTTT. Drawing the rest from reference TRBV7-9 and TRBJ1-5, the complete variable domain is DTGVSQNPRHKITKRGQNVTFRCDPISEHNRLYWYRQTLGQGPEFLTYFQNEAQLEKSRLLSDRFSAERPKGSFSTLEIQRTEQGDSAMYLCASSLGEEPQHFGDGTRLSIL.

The chain recombines TRBV5-1 with TRBJ2-2; possibly TRBD2 for D (6 bases). This CDR3 is 15 amino acids long. Deletions cut 3 bases from V and 0 bases from J, with 9 bases between. Germline loops: CDR1 SGHRS, CDR2 YFSETQ. This CDR3 is CASSWDFPNTGELFF. CDR3 sequence (DNA): TGCGCCAGCAGCTGGGACTTCCCGAACACCGGGGAGCTGTTTTTT.

This chain links TRBV28 with TRBJ2-2, with TRBD2 identical over 7 bases. The CDR3 has 15 residues. With 5 bases clipped from V and 0 bases from J, the junction kept 3 bases outside the gene matches. CDR1 and CDR2 from the germline V gene are MDHEN and SYDVKM. CDR3 nucleotide sequence: TGTGCCAGCAGTCGTAGCGGGTCGAACACCGGGGAGCTGTTTTTT. It translates to CASSRSGSNTGELFF.

The DNA for the CDR3 is TGTGCCAGCAGCTTGAGGGGGACAGATACGCAGTATTTT. It yields the protein CASSLRGTDTQYF. V gene TRBV6-5 combines with J gene TRBJ2-3, with D possibly being TRBD1 (6 bases). Trimming removed 6 bases from V and 3 bases from J, with 10 bases in between. The CDR3 length is 13 residues. Germline-derived CDR1 and CDR2 are MNHEY and SVGAGI.

This clone was seen only once. V gene TRBV6-6 combines with J gene TRBJ1-6; maybe TRBD1 (6 bases). The CDR3 runs 14 residues. Germline assignment: CDR1 MNHNY and CDR2 SVGAGI (reference sequence). Trimming cost V 6 bases and J 7 bases, with 13 bases left between them. This CDR3 reads CASRGGGQNSPLHF. In nucleotides, the CDR3 is TGTGCCAGCAGGGGCGGGGGGCAGAATTCACCCCTCCACTTT.

This rearrangement joins TRBV7-9 to TRBJ2-5; no firm D call. The germline V gene encodes CDR1 SEHNR and CDR2 FQNEAQ (reference sequence). V was pared by 3 bases and J by 5 bases, with 7 bases between. The CDR3 totals 12 residues. CDR3 amino acids: CASSFVRETQYF. CDR3 DNA: TGTGCCAGCAGCTTTGTGCGGGAGACCCAGTACTTC.

V usage is TRBV28 and J usage is TRBJ2-2; 7 nucleotides align to TRBD2. This CDR3 is built from 14 residues. V trimming: 8 bases; J trimming: 3 bases; junction bases outside the gene matches: 6. The germline gives CDR1 MDHEN, CDR2 SYDVKM. The CDR3 coding sequence is TGTGCCAGCGGGCCTAGCGGATACACCGGGGAGCTGTTTTTT. Translating it yields CASGPSGYTGELFF.

The rearrangement links TRBV7-9 to TRBJ2-2; 11 bases fit TRBD1. V lost 6 bases to trimming and J lost 2 bases; unmatched junction nucleotides: 5. This CDR3 region has 16 residues. Germline V gives CDR1 SEHNR, CDR2 FQNEAQ (reference sequence). CDR3 amino acids: CASRDGTGGNTGELFF. CDR3 DNA sequence: TGTGCCAGCAGAGACGGGACAGGGGGAAACACCGGGGAGCTGTTTTTT.

This clone was detected only a few times. This chain connects TRBV5-1 to TRBJ1-6; 8 nucleotides align to TRBD1. Germline-derived CDR1 and CDR2 are SGHRS and YFSETQ. Trimming cost V 3 bases and J 10 bases; bases outside gene matches: 9. The CDR3 has 15 residues. CDR3 in DNA: TGCGCCAGCAGCTGGATTATGGACAGGGAATCACCCCTCCACTTT. This sequence encodes CASSWIMDRESPLHF.

The DNA for the CDR3 is TGTGCCAGCAGTCGCCGCTCCGGGACAGGGGACACTGAAGCTTTCTTT. This gives the protein CASSRRSGTGDTEAFF. The rearrangement links TRBV28 to TRBJ1-1, with 10 bases that match TRBD1. The CDR3 is made up of 16 amino acids. The germline V gene encodes CDR1 MDHEN and CDR2 SYDVKM. The J segment lost 3 bases and the V segment lost 5 bases, leaving 9 bases of the junction unmatched.

This clone has just a few counts. The V and J genes are TRBV2 and TRBJ1-4; D perhaps matches TRBD1 (6 bases). Germline CDR1 SNHLY, CDR2 FYNNEI. The CDR3 length is 13 residues. Between the trimmed V and J ends, which lost 8 bases and 5 bases, there was a span of 12 bases. CDR3 DNA sequence: TGTGCCAGCTGGGACACTGAGAATGAAAAACTGTTTTTT. Its protein product is CASWDTENEKLFF.

This chain joins TRBV5-1 and TRBJ1-4, with 8 bases aligning to TRBD1. The V segment lost 5 bases and the J segment 1 base; nucleotides outside the gene matches: 4. The CDR3 length is 15 residues. Germline assignment: CDR1 SGHRS and CDR2 YFSETQ. The CDR3 nucleotides are TGCGCCAGCAGGGTACAGGGGGGAACTAATGAAAAACTGTTTTTT. Protein: CASRVQGGTNEKLFF.

This rearrangement joins TRBV2 to TRBJ2-7; 8 bases agree with TRBD2. Unmatched junction bases numbered 13, after V lost 6 bases and J lost 3 bases. Germline loops: CDR1 SNHLY, CDR2 FYNNEI. This CDR3 region has 16 residues. CDR3 amino acids: CASSFLRGGEGYEQYF. DNA of the CDR3: TGTGCCAGCAGCTTTCTTCGGGGGGGAGAGGGCTACGAGCAGTACTTC.

The CDR3 loop reads CASSIGTGDTGELFF. CDR3 in DNA: TGTGCCAGTAGTATTGGGACAGGGGACACCGGGGAGCTGTTTTTT. The chain has TRBV19 and TRBJ2-2; 10 nucleotides line up with TRBD1. CDR1 is LNHDA, CDR2 SQIVND, per germline (reference sequence). The V and J ends lost 3 bases and 3 bases, in that order; junction bases with no gene match: 1. The CDR3 runs to 15 residues.

The table lists this clone with a few counts. The V call is TRBV29-1, the J call TRBJ2-5; 10 positions agree with TRBD1. From germline, CDR1 is SQVTM and CDR2 ANQGSEA. The ends lost 4 bases at V and 4 bases at J; junction bases unmatched: 9. The CDR3 consists of 15 residues. Written as DNA, the CDR3 is TGCAGCGTTGGGGGGGGACAGGGGACCCGAGAGACCCAGTACTTC. Amino acids: CSVGGGQGTRETQYF.

The chain joins TRBV9 to TRBJ1-6; the D is unclear. Trimming removed 0 bases at V and 3 bases at J, with 4 bases between. Germline-derived CDR1 and CDR2 are SGDLS and YYNGEE. The CDR3 contains 14 residues. The CDR3 region has the DNA TGTGCCAGCAGCGTAGACTTCTATAATTCACCCCTCCACTTT. This encodes CASSVDFYNSPLHF.